What follows are 16 T cell receptor beta chains derived from one specimen sequenced in a study of OX40 agonist ivuxolimab in advanced cancers. Produced via immunoSEQ multiplex PCR; TCRdb's table is partial and in-frame only. The table has fewer than 85,000 clones, roughly 86% seen once. The sequences come from CD4+ or CD8+ T cells sorted from blood, collected in a trial of the OX40 agonist ivuxolimab. The receptors were sampled from an adult with an advanced solid tumor such as melanoma, head and neck, liver or kidney cancer.

The V and J genes are TRBV14 and TRBJ2-5; D tentatively fits TRBD1 or TRBD2 (5 bases each). The closer fit of TRBJ2-7 to the DNA end suggests the J call may be wrong. CDR3 length: 16 amino acids. Germline values: CDR1 SGHDN, CDR2 FVKESK. The CDR3 region is CASSHPSGTAVYEQYF. In DNA, the CDR3 is TGTGCCAGCAGCCATCCCTCCGGGACGGCTGTCTACGAGCAGTACTTC.

The chain combines TRBV20-1 with TRBJ2-3; D is unclear. The CDR3 sequence is 11 residues long. Germline V gene sequence: CDR1 DFQATT, CDR2 SNEGSKA (reference sequence). This CDR3 reads CSSQSPGTQYF. In nucleotides, the CDR3 is TGCAGCTCACAAAGCCCGGGTACGCAGTATTTT.

This sequence joins TRBV27 and TRBJ2-3; D is perhaps TRBD1 (7 bases). CDR3 size: 16 residues. Trimming shortened V by 6 bases and J by 2 bases, and 18 bases separated the two germline ends. Per germline, CDR1 MNHEY and CDR2 SMNVEV (reference sequence). The CDR3 DNA is TGTGCCAGCAGCCCCGGCAGGGGGGCCTACACAGATACGCAGTATTTT. This gives the protein CASSPGRGAYTDTQYF.

The sample holds a few counts of this clone. The CDR3 spells CASSSGLATKETQYF. CDR3 in DNA: TGTGCCAGCAGCTCCGGACTTGCGACTAAAGAGACCCAGTACTTC. This chain links TRBV9 with TRBJ2-5, with D possibly matching TRBD2 (5 bases). V lost 4 bases to trimming and J lost 3 bases, with 16 bases between them. Germline values: CDR1 SGDLS, CDR2 YYNGEE. The CDR3 loop spans 15 amino acids.

The V gene is TRBV19, the J gene TRBJ2-1, with TRBD1 identical over 11 bases. CDR1 LNHDA and CDR2 SQIVND come from the germline V gene (reference sequence). Losses at the gene ends were 1 base for V and 8 bases for J; bases not matched to a gene: 7. This CDR3 contains 16 residues. In DNA form, the CDR3 reads TGTGCCAGTAGTATAGCCAGGACAGGGGGCGGGGATGAGCAGTTCTTC. Protein product: CASSIARTGGGDEQFF.

The V call is TRBV28, the J call TRBJ1-3; D gene unclear. Trimming removed 5 bases from V and 0 bases from J, with 11 bases in between. Germline CDR1 is MDHEN and CDR2 is SYDVKM. This CDR3 has 15 residues. CDR3 DNA: TGTGCCAGCAGTGACCCCTCCCCCTCTGGAAACACCATATATTTT. Its protein product is CASSDPSPSGNTIYF.

The V and J genes are TRBV13 and TRBJ1-2; no reliable D call. CDR1 and CDR2 (germline): PRHDT, FYEKMQ (reference sequence). The length of the CDR3 is 12 residues. Trimming shortened V by 3 bases and J by 5 bases, and 7 bases separated the two germline ends. DNA for the CDR3: TGTGCCAGCAGCTTTTCTGCGTATGGCTACACCTTC. Translated: CASSFSAYGYTF.

CDR3 residues: CASSRQSQMNTEAFF. The DNA for the CDR3 is TGTGCCAGCAGCCGACAGTCCCAAATGAACACTGAAGCTTTCTTT. The V gene is TRBV7-6, the J gene TRBJ1-1; D perhaps matches TRBD1 (5 bases). Germline CDR1 reads SGHVS; CDR2 reads FNYEAQ. The CDR3 has 15 residues. Trimming cost V 5 bases and J 0 bases, with 13 bases left between them.

The chain recombines TRBV4-3 with TRBJ2-7; TRBD2 is a possible D gene (6 bases). Germline V gene sequence: CDR1 LGHNA, CDR2 YSLEER. V lost 11 bases and J lost 2, with 31 bases in between. This CDR3 region has 18 residues. The CDR3 DNA is TGCGCCCCCCCAACGGAGGGTTCTTATGAAGTACATACCTACGAGCAGTACTTC. Translation gives CAPPTEGSYEVHTYEQYF.

The chain combines TRBV6-5 with TRBJ1-4; D is unclear. The CDR3 runs 13 residues. V shed 8 bases and J shed 5 bases, with 12 bases lying between them. Per the germline V gene, CDR1 is MNHEY and CDR2 is SVGAGI. The CDR3 protein is CASDPLGNEKLFF. DNA for the CDR3: TGTGCCAGCGATCCCCTGGGGAATGAAAAACTGTTTTTT.

The chain carries TRBV5-1 and TRBJ2-1; D is unresolved. The CDR3 contains 11 residues. CDR1 is SGHRS, CDR2 YFSETQ, per germline. V shed 2 bases and J shed 6 bases, with 3 bases lying between them. The DNA of the CDR3 is TGCGCCAGCAGCTTCGCCAATGAGCAGTTCTTC. This encodes CASSFANEQFF. Based on the CDR3 plus reference TRBV5-1 and TRBJ2-1, the full variable domain is KAGVTQTPRYLIKTRGQQVTLSCSPISGHRSVSWYQQTPGQGLQFLFEYFSETQRNKGNFPGRFSGRQFSNSRSEMNVSTLELGDSALYLCASSFANEQFFGPGTRLTVL.

The rearrangement links TRBV7-8 to TRBJ1-1; maybe TRBD1 (6 bases). CDR3 size: 15 residues. Trimming took off 1 base at V and 2 bases at J, with 11 bases between the two ends. Per the germline V gene, CDR1 is SGHVS and CDR2 is FQNEAQ. CDR3 loop: CASSLGAGVNTEAFF. CDR3 nucleotide sequence: TGTGCCAGCAGCTTAGGAGCAGGGGTTAACACTGAAGCTTTCTTT.

The genes are TRBV11-2 and TRBJ2-5, with D uncertain. The germline V gene has CDR1 SGHAT and CDR2 FQNNGV. Trimming stripped 0 bases from V and 4 bases from J, with 6 bases between. The CDR3 consists of 13 residues. The CDR3 bases are TGTGCCAGCAGCTTAGACACCCGAGAGACCCAGTACTTC. This codes for CASSLDTRETQYF.

V usage is TRBV7-2 and J usage is TRBJ2-3, with 12 bases identical to TRBD2. In germline, CDR1 is SGHTA, CDR2 FQGNSA. V gave up 6 bases and J gave up 4 bases; unmatched junction bases: 2. The length of the CDR3 is 14 residues. The CDR3 reads CASRRLAGADTQYF. The DNA for the CDR3 is TGTGCCAGCAGACGACTAGCGGGGGCAGATACGCAGTATTTT.

This clone was seen a few times. The V and J genes are TRBV2 and TRBJ1-5, with D hard to call. Germline V gene lookup returns CDR1 SNHLY and CDR2 FYNNEI. The CDR3 consists of 11 residues. The germline V and J ends were trimmed by 3 bases and 11 bases, with 8 bases remaining between them. CDR3 region: CASSEATAQHF. CDR3 coding DNA: TGTGCCAGCAGTGAGGCTACAGCCCAGCATTTT.

The gene calls are TRBV4-2 and TRBJ2-1, with D hard to call. This CDR3 comprises 13 residues. The ends were cut back, 1 base at V and 9 bases at J, with 10 bases in the middle. Per the germline V gene, CDR1 is LGHNA and CDR2 is YNFKEQ. Here the CDR3 reads CASSQATTSEQFF. The DNA for the CDR3 is TGTGCCAGCAGCCAAGCGACGACCTCTGAGCAGTTCTTC.